Below are 8 T cell receptor beta chains sequenced from a single sample in a study of siplizumab effects on memory and regulatory T cells. Generated by immunoSEQ multiplex PCR, the TCRdb table keeps only in-frame clones and is missing some. The data contain some 99,000 clones, just over 90% of them seen just once; the ten biggest clones take up under 0.75%. The source material was Tregs sorted from blood. Source of these receptors: a human donor in good health.

This rearrangement joins TRBV7-2 to TRBJ1-5; D ambiguous. The CDR3 covers 15 residues. V dropped 1 base and J dropped 1 base, with 8 bases sitting between them. Germline V gene data show CDR1 as SGHTA and CDR2 as FQGNSA. The CDR3 DNA is TGTGCCAGCAGCTTAGGTGGGTACAGCAATCAGCCCCAGCATTTT. This gives the protein CASSLGGYSNQPQHF.

This rearrangement joins TRBV6-1 to TRBJ1-3; 7 nucleotides align to TRBD1. Looked up from germline, CDR1 is MNHNS and CDR2 is SASEGT. The CDR3 extends over 14 amino acids. The trim removed 11 bases at V and 0 bases at J, leaving 7 bases unmatched. CDR3 DNA sequence: TGTGCCGGAAAGGACAGGTTCTCTGGAAACACCATATATTTT. Translating gives CAGKDRFSGNTIYF.

The chain uses TRBV6-5 and TRBJ2-7; D possibly matches TRBD1 or TRBD2 (6 bases each). The length of the CDR3 is 15 residues. The V gene's germline CDR1 is MNHEY and CDR2 SVGAGI. V was cut by 2 bases and J by 3 bases, with 14 bases left in between. CDR3 in amino acids: CASSYEGGGIYEQYF. In nucleotides, the CDR3 is TGTGCCAGCAGTTACGAGGGGGGCGGAATCTACGAGCAGTACTTC.

This sequence joins TRBV7-2 and TRBJ2-1; D uncertain. Germline V CDR1 and CDR2: SGHTA, FQGNSA. Trimming removed 1 base from V and 3 bases from J, with 10 bases in between. The CDR3 runs to 15 residues. The DNA for the CDR3 is TGTGCCAGCAGCTTAGACAGAAGTATCTACAATGAGCAGTTCTTC. Its translation: CASSLDRSIYNEQFF.

This clone showed up just once. The chain employs TRBV19 and TRBJ2-3, with D possibly being TRBD1 (5 bases). V was cut by 5 bases and J by 5 bases, with 14 bases left in between. From germline, CDR1 is LNHDA and CDR2 SQIVND (reference sequence). There are 14 residues in the CDR3. The CDR3 DNA reads TGTGCCAGTAGTTTCGGACATAGGGGAGATACGCAGTATTTT. Translating it yields CASSFGHRGDTQYF.

This chain links TRBV2 with TRBJ1-4; no reliable D call. CDR1 SNHLY and CDR2 FYNNEI come from the germline V gene. V was cut by 4 bases and J by 13 bases, with 10 bases left in between. CDR3 size: 11 residues. The CDR3: CASSARSGLFF. The CDR3 DNA reads as TGTGCCAGCAGTGCGAGGTCGGGACTGTTTTTT.

The V and J genes are TRBV19 and TRBJ2-1; 9 positions match TRBD2. The CDR3 is 15 residues long. In germline, CDR1 is LNHDA, CDR2 SQIVND (reference sequence). The ends lost 1 base at V and 5 bases at J; junction bases unmatched: 3. CDR3 region: CASSIGLAGNNEQFF. The CDR3 nucleotides are TGTGCCAGTAGTATAGGGCTAGCGGGGAACAATGAGCAGTTCTTC.

J is TRBJ2-7 and V is TRBV29-1; 10 bases align to TRBD1. Germline lookup yields CDR1 SQVTM and CDR2 ANQGSEA. This CDR3 has 15 residues. Unmatched junction bases numbered 9, after V lost 5 bases and J lost 2 bases. The CDR3, as DNA: TGCAGCGTTTTTAATCCGGGACAGGGGACCTACGAGCAGTACTTC. Its protein is CSVFNPGQGTYEQYF.